This T cell receptor (beta chain) was obtained from a study of blood T cell repertoires in COVID-19. In the study overall: Nucleic acid was either cDNA or gDNA, and it came from T cells, B-cell-depleted T cells, or PBMCs.

V lost 3 bases, J lost 1 base, and 7 bases lay in between. This CDR3 spans 14 amino acids. Germline loops: CDR1 LNHDA, CDR2 SQIVND (reference sequence). TCRdb keeps only in-frame clones here, not all; method: immunoSEQ multiplex PCR. The repertoire holds over 150,000 clones, with 70% to 90% as singletons. This TCR derives from a man aged 70 or older with active or convalescent COVID-19. The chain combines TRBV19 with TRBJ1-5; D unresolved. Material: peripheral blood. In DNA form, the CDR3 reads TGTGCCAGTAGTATGGAGTACAGCAATCAGCCCCAGCATTTT. This codes for CASSMEYSNQPQHF.